Detailed here is one TCR beta chain. The study recruited people aged 18 to 89 years across approximately 24 US areas. Participants had their cohort set by participant-reported clinical history. Donors in Cohort 3 who had recovered were those with two negative PCRs, healthcare professional clearance, or resolution of their symptoms. The CDR3 sequence is 15 residues long. The V gene's germline CDR1 is MNHEY and CDR2 SMNVEV (reference sequence). V lost 7 bases to trimming and J lost 3 bases; unmatched junction nucleotides: 3. In the authors' workflow: The authors estimated nucleated cell counts from reference gene primer amplification. TCRdb's table, derived via immunoSEQ multiplex PCR, lists solely in-frame clones and lacks some. That table gives V, J and clone size, and the DNA gave D and trimming. Among 350,000 to 550,000 clones listed, around 87% were seen once. The sample comes from a study of blood T cell repertoires in COVID-19.

This TCR derives from a man aged 25-45 years who had recovered from COVID-19. Source material: PBMCs or T cells enriched from blood (not recorded which). The chain carries TRBV27 and TRBJ2-6, with 10 bases lining up with TRBD2. This CDR3 reads CASNLAGVGANVLTF. The CDR3, as DNA: TGTGCCAGCAATCTAGCGGGAGTTGGGGCCAACGTCCTGACTTTC.